The 6 T cell receptor beta chains below were found in one sample sequenced in a study of T-cell reconstitution after alpha-beta-depleted transplantation in children. The TCRbeta library incorporated unique molecular identifiers. MiXCR was run by TCRdb on the PCR reads, yielding one entry per CDR3 protein. The table lists 600,000 to 700,000 distinct CDR3 sequences, 15% to 20% of them singletons. Specimen: PBMCs from the stem cell graft donor, collected from the stem cell graft. These receptors were collected from a human donor who donated a stem cell graft to a child with acute myeloid leukemia.

The genes are TRBV7-8 and TRBJ1-3; TRBD1 agrees at 10 bases. Looked up from germline, CDR1 is SGHVS and CDR2 is FQNEAQ. CDR3 size: 20 residues. Losses at the gene ends were 4 bases for V and 2 bases for J; bases not matched to a gene: 17. The CDR3 nucleotides are TGTGCCAGCAGCTCTAGGCCGGGACAGGGGTCCTCGGGGGCTGGAAACACCATATATTTT. This translates into CASSSRPGQGSSGAGNTIYF.

V is TRBV6-5 and J is TRBJ2-6; D is undetermined. Germline CDR1 reads MNHEY; CDR2 reads SVGAGI. The CDR3 is 16 amino acids. The V end was cut by 0 bases, the J end by 1 base, with 7 bases between. CDR3 residues: CASSYSWASGANVLTF. CDR3 bases: TGTGCCAGCAGTTACTCATGGGCGTCTGGGGCCAACGTCCTGACTTTC.

The V gene is TRBV15, the J gene TRBJ2-3, with 7 positions matching TRBD1. V lost 5 bases to trimming and J lost 1 base; unmatched junction nucleotides: 6. This CDR3 spans 15 amino acids. Germline V gives CDR1 LNHNV, CDR2 YYDKDF (reference sequence). DNA of the CDR3: TGTGCCACCAGCGACCGGGACAGACGCACAGATACGCAGTATTTT. It is translated as CATSDRDRRTDTQYF.

The chain uses TRBV25-1 and TRBJ2-5; the D is unclear. The CDR3 has 13 amino acids. V dropped 2 bases and J dropped 2 bases, with 6 bases sitting between them. Germline CDR1 is MGHDK and CDR2 is SYGVNS. The CDR3 spells CASSERAQETQYF. CDR3 DNA sequence: TGTGCCAGCAGTGAACGCGCACAAGAGACCCAGTACTTC.

This clonotype was counted at least ten times. This chain uses TRBV7-2 with TRBJ2-1, with 13 bases matching TRBD2. V shed 5 bases and J 10 bases; nucleotides not matched to a gene: 8. CDR3 length: 15 amino acids. CDR1 and CDR2 from the germline V gene are SGHTA and FQGNSA. The CDR3 region is CASSVTSGGRGEQFF. The CDR3, as DNA: TGTGCCAGCAGCGTGACTAGCGGGGGGAGGGGAGAGCAGTTCTTC. The whole variable domain, remainder taken from reference TRBV7-2 and TRBJ2-1, is GAGVSQSPSNKVTEKGKDVELRCDPISGHTALYWYRQSLGQGLEFLIYFQGNSAPDKSGLPSDRFSAERTGGSVSTLTIQRTQQEDSAVYLCASSVTSGGRGEQFFGPGTRLTVL.

The sample holds a few counts of this clonotype. The chain joins TRBV12-3 or TRBV12-4 to TRBJ2-5; 8 bases map to TRBD2. This CDR3 region has 14 residues. Trimming cost V 6 bases and J 7 bases; bases outside gene matches: 10. Written as DNA, the CDR3 is TGTGCCAGCAGGACGGGGGGGCCAAGTGGGACCCAGTACTTC. Protein sequence: CASRTGGPSGTQYF.